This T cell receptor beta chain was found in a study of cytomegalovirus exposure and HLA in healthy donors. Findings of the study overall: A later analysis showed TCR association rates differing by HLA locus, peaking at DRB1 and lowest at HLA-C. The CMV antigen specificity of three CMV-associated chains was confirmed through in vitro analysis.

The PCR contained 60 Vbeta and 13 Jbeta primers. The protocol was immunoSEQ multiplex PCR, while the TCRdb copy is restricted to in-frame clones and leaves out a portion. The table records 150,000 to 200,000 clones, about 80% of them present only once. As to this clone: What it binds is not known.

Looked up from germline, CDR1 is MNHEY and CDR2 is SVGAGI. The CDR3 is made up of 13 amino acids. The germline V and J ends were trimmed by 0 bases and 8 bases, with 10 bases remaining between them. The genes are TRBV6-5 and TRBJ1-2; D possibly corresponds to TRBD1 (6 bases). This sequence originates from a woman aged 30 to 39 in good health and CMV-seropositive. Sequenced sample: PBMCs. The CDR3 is CASSYSSGGGYTF. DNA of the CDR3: TGTGCCAGCAGTTACTCGAGCGGGGGCGGCTACACCTTC.